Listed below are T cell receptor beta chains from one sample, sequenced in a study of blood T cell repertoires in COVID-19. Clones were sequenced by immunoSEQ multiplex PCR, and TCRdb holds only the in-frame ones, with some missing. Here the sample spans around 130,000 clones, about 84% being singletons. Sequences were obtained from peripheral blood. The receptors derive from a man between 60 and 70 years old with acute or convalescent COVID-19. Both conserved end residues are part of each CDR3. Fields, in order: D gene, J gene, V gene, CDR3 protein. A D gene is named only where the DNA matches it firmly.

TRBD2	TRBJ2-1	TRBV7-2	CASILRSRGGNEQFF
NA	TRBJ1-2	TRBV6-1	CASSDRGEANYGYTF
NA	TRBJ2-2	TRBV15	CATHDRNTGELFF
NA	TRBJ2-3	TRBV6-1	CASSETAVTDTQYF
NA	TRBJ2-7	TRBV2	CASSVGGGSSYEQYF
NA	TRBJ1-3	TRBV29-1	CSVWGLGGSGNTIYF
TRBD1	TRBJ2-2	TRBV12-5	CASGSTGGDTGELFF
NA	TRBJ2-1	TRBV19	CASSFDRNEQFF
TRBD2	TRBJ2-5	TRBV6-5	CASSLSGGYQETQYF
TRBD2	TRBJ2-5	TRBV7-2	CASSLGLAGEQETQYF
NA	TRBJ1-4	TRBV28	CASSFAGATNEKLFF
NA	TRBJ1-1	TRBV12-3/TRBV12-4	CASSLGRGAEAFF
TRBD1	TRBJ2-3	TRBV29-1	CSVRQGEDTQYF
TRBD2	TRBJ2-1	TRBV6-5	CATTGTSDYNEQFF
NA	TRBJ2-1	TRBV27	CASSLSVGRGDNEQFF
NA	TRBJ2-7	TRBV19	CATSGGSSYEQYF
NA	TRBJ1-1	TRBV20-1	CSARAITEAFF
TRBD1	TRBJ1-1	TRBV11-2	CASSLDWDREDEAFF
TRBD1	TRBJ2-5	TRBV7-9	CASSFYSGQGGETQYF
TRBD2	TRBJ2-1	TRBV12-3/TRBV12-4	CASSWTRKNEQFF
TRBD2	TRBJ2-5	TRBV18	CASSPLAAGGHQETQYF
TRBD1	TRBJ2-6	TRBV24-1	CATSDSDRAGANVLTF
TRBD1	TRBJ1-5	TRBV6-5	CASSLVGTGSQPQHF
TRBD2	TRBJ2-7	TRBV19	CAIAGDPIRYF
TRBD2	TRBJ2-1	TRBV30	CAWRVAGGPDEQFF
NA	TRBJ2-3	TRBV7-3	CASSPGATDTQYF
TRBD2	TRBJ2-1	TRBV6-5	CASSYGTSGGNEQFF
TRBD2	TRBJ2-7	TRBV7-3	CASSLRDYPYEQYF
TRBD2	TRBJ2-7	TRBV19	CASSFQRLAGLYEQYF
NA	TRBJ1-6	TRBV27	CASSFGGEYSPLHF
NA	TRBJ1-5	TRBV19	CASSMVRVLSNQPQHF
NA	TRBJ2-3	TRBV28	CALGGGRDTQYF
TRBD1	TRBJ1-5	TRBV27	CASGTGDRGRPQHF
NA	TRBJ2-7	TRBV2	CASKQGPYEQYF
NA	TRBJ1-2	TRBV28	CASSPVRADNYGYTF
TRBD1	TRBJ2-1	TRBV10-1	CASSDLGQGANEQFF
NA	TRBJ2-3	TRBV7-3	CASSLELTGMKYF